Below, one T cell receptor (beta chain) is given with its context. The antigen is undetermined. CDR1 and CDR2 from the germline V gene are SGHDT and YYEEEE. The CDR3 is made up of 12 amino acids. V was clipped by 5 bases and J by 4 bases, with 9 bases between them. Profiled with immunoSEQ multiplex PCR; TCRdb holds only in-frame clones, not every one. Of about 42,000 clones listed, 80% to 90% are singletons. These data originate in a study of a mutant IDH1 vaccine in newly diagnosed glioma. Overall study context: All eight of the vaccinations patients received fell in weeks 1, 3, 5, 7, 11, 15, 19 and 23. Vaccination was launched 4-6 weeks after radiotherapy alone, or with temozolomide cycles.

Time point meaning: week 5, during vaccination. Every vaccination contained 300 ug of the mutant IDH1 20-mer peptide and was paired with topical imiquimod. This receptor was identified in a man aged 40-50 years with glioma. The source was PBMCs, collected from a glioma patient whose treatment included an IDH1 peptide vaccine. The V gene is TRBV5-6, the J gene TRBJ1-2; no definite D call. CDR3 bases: TGTGCCAGCAGACTACAGAGCTATGGCTACACCTTC. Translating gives CASRLQSYGYTF.